Presented here are 9 T cell receptor beta chains from one specimen sequenced in a study of naive and memory T cell subsets. General observations from the study: Naive repertoires, especially CD8, held a few larger clonotypes, possibly memory cells re-expressing CD45RA.

An equimolar mix of two oligonucleotides served as the beta constant-region primer for TRBC1 and TRBC2. Nested alpha and beta constant-region primers with the SP2 primer drove four PCR rounds on ligated cDNA. MiXCR, run by TCRdb on the UMI-ligation and nested PCR reads, gives a single entry per CDR3 protein. This table holds 130,000 to 150,000 distinct CDR3 sequences, about 23% found once. Antigen specificity for these receptors is unknown. Sequenced: naive CD4+ T cells from blood. All receptors derive from a human donor in good health.

This clonotype was detected many times. The V and J genes are TRBV5-4 and TRBJ2-3, with 9 positions matching TRBD2. V lost 4 bases and J lost 6; bases outside the gene matches: 9. The CDR3 is made up of 15 amino acids. Looked up from germline, CDR1 is SGHNT and CDR2 is YYREEE (reference sequence). The chain's CDR3 is CASSPPGAGGDTQYF. In DNA form, the CDR3 reads TGTGCCAGCAGCCCACCAGGAGCGGGAGGCGATACGCAGTATTTT.

The J gene is TRBJ2-3, the V gene TRBV28; TRBD2 matches 14 bases. The ends lost 4 bases at V and 9 bases at J; junction bases unmatched: 9. Germline CDR1 MDHEN, CDR2 SYDVKM. The CDR3 covers 16 residues. The DNA of the CDR3 is TGTGCCAGCAGTTCCGGACTAGCGGGAGGTGGTAGGACGCAGTATTTT. It encodes CASSSGLAGGGRTQYF.

The chain links TRBV3-1 to TRBJ2-7; 10 bases are shared with TRBD1. Trimming at V came to 4 bases and at J to 6 bases, leaving 6 bases not matched to a gene. The CDR3 has 14 residues. Germline V gives CDR1 LGHDT, CDR2 YNNKEL (reference sequence). The DNA of the CDR3 is TGTGCCAGCAGCCTGGGACAGGGGACGACCGAGCAGTACTTC. This gives the protein CASSLGQGTTEQYF.

This clonotype was seen a few times. The gene calls are TRBV5-1 and TRBJ2-3, with a weak D call TRBD2 (6 bases). V lost 2 bases, J lost 0 bases, and 10 bases lay in between. Germline V gene sequence: CDR1 SGHRS, CDR2 YFSETQ. This CDR3 has 15 amino acids. For the CDR3, the DNA is TGCGCCAGCAGCTTCATCGGGAGTAGCACAGATACGCAGTATTTT. Translation gives CASSFIGSSTDTQYF. Full variable domain (rest looked up from reference TRBV5-1 and TRBJ2-3): KAGVTQTPRYLIKTRGQQVTLSCSPISGHRSVSWYQQTPGQGLQFLFEYFSETQRNKGNFPGRFSGRQFSNSRSEMNVSTLELGDSALYLCASSFIGSSTDTQYFGPGTRLTVL.

This clonotype was seen more than once but under ten times. The rearrangement joins TRBV4-1 to TRBJ2-5; D might be TRBD1 (5 bases). Trimming took off 0 bases at V and 4 bases at J, with 12 bases between the two ends. This CDR3 has 15 residues. Germline CDR1 reads MGHRA; CDR2 reads YSYEKL. In DNA, the CDR3 is TGCGCCAGCAGCCAAGATCGGTACAGGTCAGAGACCCAGTACTTC. Translating gives CASSQDRYRSETQYF.

This clonotype was detected ten times or more. The rearrangement links TRBV29-1 to TRBJ1-1; no reliable D call. Germline-derived CDR1 and CDR2 are SQVTM and ANQGSEA. V was trimmed by 2 bases and J by 0 bases, leaving 7 bases between them. This CDR3 is built from 13 residues. The CDR3 DNA sequence: TGCAGCGTTGAACGGGTTATGAACACTGAAGCTTTCTTT. Protein product: CSVERVMNTEAFF.

This clonotype was seen more than once but under ten times. The rearrangement joins TRBV9 to TRBJ1-1; D is unclear. V gave up 4 bases and J gave up 3 bases, with 7 bases separating them. In germline, CDR1 is SGDLS, CDR2 YYNGEE. CDR3 length equals 12 residues. CDR3 bases: TGTGCCAGCAGCCCGGGGTACACTGAAGCTTTCTTT. Protein sequence: CASSPGYTEAFF.

The chain joins TRBV23-1 to TRBJ2-7, with D possibly TRBD1 on 5 matching bases. TRBV23-1 is an open reading frame whose function is uncertain. CDR3 length: 12 amino acids. Trimming removed 11 bases at V and 6 bases at J, with 17 bases between. CDR3: CAGARKFGEQYF. The CDR3 region has the DNA TGCGCCGGGGCGAGGAAATTTGGCGAGCAGTACTTC.

This sequence joins TRBV2 and TRBJ1-5; D might be TRBD1 (5 bases). Germline assignment: CDR1 SNHLY and CDR2 FYNNEI. Trimming took 6 bases from V and 3 from J, leaving 18 bases between them. The CDR3 has 16 residues. The CDR3 DNA reads TGTGCCAGCAGGCGGTGGGGGATAGGTGACAATCAGCCCCAGCATTTT. Translation: CASRRWGIGDNQPQHF. Based on the CDR3 plus reference TRBV2 and TRBJ1-5, the full variable domain is EPEVTQTPSHQVTQMGQEVILRCVPISNHLYFYWYRQILGQKVEFLVSFYNNEISEKSEIFDDQFSVERPDGSNFTLKIRSTKLEDSAMYFCASRRWGIGDNQPQHFGDGTRLSIL.